This record looks at one TCR beta chain sequence and its context. Its antigen is unidentified. This sample was included in a study of T-cell memory formation after mild COVID-19. Study as a whole: The TCR clusters were mostly specific to one donor.

Study results and limitations: Within pre-infection memory, some responding clones were found, suggesting cross-reactive memory joined. Clones that contracted clustered mainly in CM and EM if CD4+ and in EMRA if CD8+.

Employing constant-segment primers, 5'RACE generated TCR alpha and TCR beta cDNA libraries bearing sample barcodes and UMIs. TCRdb fed the 5' RACE reads into MiXCR, producing one record per CDR3 protein. This table has about 470,000 distinct CDR3 sequences, 20% to 25% appearing once. The CDR3 spans 12 residues. V was shortened by 5 bases and J by 5 bases, with 13 bases between the two germline ends. Germline CDR1 DFQATT, CDR2 SNEGSKA (reference sequence). The sample comprised PBMCs or a T cell subset sorted from them (not recorded which). The chain links TRBV20-1 to TRBJ2-7; no clear D. The TCR comes from an adult woman who had mild COVID-19 (a few samples of this study predate the infection). Cell type and time point are not known. In DNA form, the CDR3 reads TGCAGTGCTCCGCCCATTGGAAACGAGCAGTACTTC. Amino acid sequence: CSAPPIGNEQYF.